The 3 T cell receptor beta chains in this list originate from one sample, sequenced in a study of monozygotic twins with inflammatory bowel disease. TCRdb re-analyzed the 5' RACE reads; it lists each CDR3 protein once, without DNA. The sample totals 400,000 or so distinct CDR3 sequences. Source material: blood. These receptors were collected from a human donor with ulcerative colitis or Crohn's disease, or a healthy co-twin of an affected twin (not recorded which).

This rearrangement joins TRBV12-3 or TRBV12-4 to TRBJ2-3. This CDR3 is 14 amino acids long. The CDR3 spells CASSLSGPTDTQYF.

The chain has TRBV7-6 and TRBJ1-1; the D gene TCRdb calls, TRBD1, cannot be checked with no DNA. The CDR3 is 14 amino acids. CDR1 and CDR2 from the germline V gene are SGHVS and FNYEAQ. This CDR3 is CASSTGQGASEAFF. The variable domain in full, with the rest retrieved from reference TRBV7-6 and TRBJ1-1, is GAGVSQSPRYKVTKRGQDVALRCDPISGHVSLYWYRQALGQGPEFLTYFNYEAQQDKSGLPNDRFSAERPEGSISTLTIQRTEQRDSAMYRCASSTGQGASEAFFGQGTRLTVV.

The chain couples TRBV15 to TRBJ2-5. The CDR3 has 13 residues. Germline V gives CDR1 LNHNV, CDR2 YYDKDF (reference sequence). Here the CDR3 reads CATSREAWETQYF.